The present TCR beta chain was sequenced within a study of PD-1 blockade in classical Hodgkin lymphoma. Overall study context: Patients were dosed intravenously with nivolumab at 3 mg/kg every 2 weeks. General study findings and limits: No one has yet defined what causes the repertoire differences, which may be disease activity or prior therapy. Diversity similar to that of newly diagnosed patients was seen at baseline in complete responders.

A word on this clone: Its antigen remains unidentified.

Each patient experienced a relapse that followed autologous stem cell transplantation, and brentuximab vedotin exposure varied. Classification of best responses gave complete response, partial response or progressive disease. TCRdb's copy holds only in-frame clones and misses some; the assay was immunoSEQ multiplex PCR. This sample has about 97,000 clones, with over 70% found just once. This CDR3 is 16 amino acids long. CDR1 is SGHTS and CDR2 is YDEGEE in the germline V gene. Trimming removed 4 bases from V and 0 bases from J, with 16 bases in between. This specimen was peripheral blood mononuclear cells (PBMCs), taken at baseline. The chain recombines TRBV5-8 with TRBJ1-2; no reliable D call. The receptor was isolated from a human donor with classical Hodgkin lymphoma. CDR3 sequence reads: CASSQGQALANYGYTF. In DNA, the CDR3 is TGTGCCAGCAGCCAAGGCCAGGCCCTAGCTAACTATGGCTACACCTTC.